The 25 T cell receptor beta chains below were found in one sample sequenced in a study of identical twins. TCRdb used MiXCR to reprocess the 5' RACE reads, holding one entry per CDR3 protein. The table records about 790,000 distinct CDR3 sequences, about 18% of them present only once. This sample was shared with a second study, whose subject was T cells expressing NK-cell markers.

The sample comprised PBMCs. These receptors were taken from a woman in her late teens or twenties in good health.

V is TRBV25-1 and J is TRBJ1-2; 7 nucleotides align to TRBD1. Germline values: CDR1 MGHDK, CDR2 SYGVNS. The CDR3 loop spans 13 amino acids. After removal of 3 bases from V and 6 bases from J, the junction contained 4 bases not matched to a gene. This CDR3 is CASSDTTGNGYTF. CDR3 bases: TGTGCCAGCAGTGATACGACAGGGAATGGCTACACCTTC.

The chain is built from TRBV7-9 and TRBJ2-3, with TRBD2 identical over 8 bases. The length of the CDR3 is 15 residues. Germline V lookup: CDR1 SEHNR, CDR2 FQNEAQ (reference sequence). V lost 0 bases and J lost 4; bases outside the gene matches: 3. CDR3 in DNA: TGTGCCAGCAGCTTAGCAGCGGGAGAATCAGATACGCAGTATTTT. This encodes CASSLAAGESDTQYF.

This clonotype occurred many times. The chain carries TRBV20-1 and TRBJ2-5; D is unclear. With 1 base removed from V and 5 bases from J, the gap between germline ends came to 11 bases. This CDR3 is built from 13 residues. Germline CDR1 reads DFQATT; CDR2 reads SNEGSKA (reference sequence). CDR3 bases: TGCAGTGCTAGAGGTGACCTTGGGGAGACCCAGTACTTC. This gives the protein CSARGDLGETQYF.

In its sample, this clonotype was seen many times. V usage is TRBV7-9 and J usage is TRBJ2-7, with D hard to call. The germline V gene has CDR1 SEHNR and CDR2 FQNEAQ (reference sequence). The CDR3 runs 14 residues. Trimming shortened V by 3 bases and J by 0 bases, and 9 bases separated the two germline ends. CDR3 sequence reads: CASSFGDSSYEQYF. In nucleotides, the CDR3 is TGTGCCAGCAGCTTTGGCGATAGCTCCTACGAGCAGTACTTC.

V is TRBV4-3 and J is TRBJ2-7; D is perhaps TRBD2 (5 bases). CDR3 length equals 15 residues. V was trimmed by 0 bases and J by 3 bases, leaving 12 bases between them. Germline values: CDR1 LGHNA, CDR2 YSLEER. The CDR3 coding sequence is TGCGCCAGCAGCCAAGATCACGACTACAACTACGAGCAGTACTTC. Its protein product is CASSQDHDYNYEQYF.

This clonotype was detected a few times. The chain carries TRBV6-2 or TRBV6-3 and TRBJ2-7; 7 nucleotides line up with TRBD1. Germline V gene sequence: CDR1 MNHEY, CDR2 SVGEGT. V lost 2 bases and J lost 0; bases outside the gene matches: 7. The CDR3 is made up of 16 amino acids. CDR3 sequence: CASSYPPGQLSYEQYF. The CDR3 region has the DNA TGTGCCAGCAGTTACCCGCCGGGACAGCTCTCCTACGAGCAGTACTTC.

This clonotype was found a few times. V usage is TRBV6-2 or TRBV6-3 and J usage is TRBJ1-5, with D perhaps matching TRBD1 (5 bases). Germline values: CDR1 MNHEY, CDR2 SVGEGT. V dropped 4 bases and J dropped 5 bases, with 9 bases sitting between them. The CDR3 is made up of 13 amino acids. CDR3 protein: CASSSRGHQPQHF. In DNA form, the CDR3 reads TGTGCCAGCAGTTCACGGGGACATCAGCCCCAGCATTTT.

The V gene is TRBV20-1, the J gene TRBJ2-7, with D possibly being TRBD1 (5 bases). Trimming pared 3 bases from V and 6 bases from J, leaving 15 bases between. Germline values: CDR1 DFQATT, CDR2 SNEGSKA (reference sequence). There are 13 residues in the CDR3. The CDR3 DNA reads as TGCAGTGCTAGCCGTCGTTCAGGGCTCGAGCAGTACTTC. Amino acids: CSASRRSGLEQYF.

This clonotype came up a few times. This chain uses TRBV25-1 with TRBJ2-7; no clear D gene. Germline-derived CDR1 and CDR2 are MGHDK and SYGVNS. Trimming shortened V by 6 bases and J by 3 bases, and 6 bases separated the two germline ends. The CDR3 covers 11 residues. This CDR3 reads CASRDLYEQYF. In DNA, the CDR3 is TGTGCCAGCAGGGACCTCTACGAGCAGTACTTC.

This clonotype has only a few counts. This sequence joins TRBV11-2 and TRBJ2-2; D may be TRBD2 (6 bases). V lost 1 base and J 2 bases, leaving 20 bases between the germline ends. Germline-derived CDR1 and CDR2 are SGHAT and FQNNGV. The CDR3 covers 19 residues. The CDR3 loop reads CASSLVYLDYPFNTGELFF. The CDR3 region has the DNA TGTGCCAGCAGCTTAGTCTATTTGGACTACCCTTTTAACACCGGGGAGCTGTTTTTT.

This clonotype has a handful of counts. This chain connects TRBV7-2 to TRBJ2-3, with D possibly matching TRBD2 (6 bases). Between the trimmed V and J ends, which lost 2 bases and 2 bases, there was a span of 14 bases. Germline V gene sequence: CDR1 SGHTA, CDR2 FQGNSA. The length of the CDR3 is 16 residues. This CDR3 is CASSLMFGGLTDTQYF. The CDR3 coding sequence is TGTGCCAGCAGCTTAATGTTCGGGGGACTCACAGATACGCAGTATTTT.

The gene calls are TRBV7-6 and TRBJ2-7; D gene ambiguous. Germline values: CDR1 SGHVS, CDR2 FNYEAQ. V was cut by 4 bases and J by 4 bases, with 17 bases left in between. CDR3 length equals 15 residues. Written as DNA, the CDR3 is TGTGCCAGCAGCTCCGACACTACGCTAGATTACGAGCAGTACTTC. Encoded protein: CASSSDTTLDYEQYF.

The chain is built from TRBV12-3 or TRBV12-4 and TRBJ2-1; 11 bases align to TRBD2. The V and J ends lost 3 bases and 6 bases, in that order; junction bases with no gene match: 7. The CDR3 totals 16 residues. In DNA form, the CDR3 reads TGTGCCAGCAGTTTTATGGCTAGCGGGAGGCCCAATGAGCAGTTCTTC. This encodes CASSFMASGRPNEQFF.

The chain joins TRBV9 to TRBJ2-7; TRBD1 agrees at 9 bases. Trimming removed 6 bases from V and 4 bases from J; junction bases left unmatched: 5. The CDR3 extends over 13 amino acids. The germline V gene encodes CDR1 SGDLS and CDR2 YYNGEE. In nucleotides, the CDR3 is TGTGCCAGCACTGGACAGGGGTCATACGAGCAGTACTTC. Protein sequence: CASTGQGSYEQYF.

The sample holds a few counts of this clonotype. The chain employs TRBV12-3 or TRBV12-4 and TRBJ2-1; 7 bases agree with TRBD2. CDR3 length equals 16 residues. J was trimmed by 4 bases and V by 6 bases; bases with no gene match: 12. The CDR3 sequence: CASSSFGTTIYNEQFF. CDR3 coding DNA: TGTGCCAGCAGCAGCTTCGGGACTACCATTTACAATGAGCAGTTCTTC.

The CDR3 DNA is TGCAGTGCTACAGGACTAGCAGTTAATGAGCAGTTCTTC. Its protein is CSATGLAVNEQFF. The chain joins TRBV20-1 to TRBJ2-1; 8 bases line up with TRBD2. The CDR3 loop spans 13 amino acids. Germline lookup yields CDR1 DFQATT and CDR2 SNEGSKA (reference sequence). J lost 7 bases, V lost 4 bases, and 6 bases had no gene match.

This clonotype was seen a handful of times. The chain uses TRBV5-1 and TRBJ1-2; D call uncertain. The length of the CDR3 is 15 residues. Germline CDR1 and CDR2: SGHRS and YFSETQ. V was shortened by 0 bases and J by 7 bases, with 16 bases between the two germline ends. CDR3 protein: CASSLAAGSASGYTF. Here the CDR3 DNA reads TGCGCCAGCAGCTTGGCGGCCGGGTCGGCTTCTGGCTACACCTTC.

This chain connects TRBV4-3 to TRBJ1-1; D is uncertain. The CDR3 is 12 residues long. V lost 4 bases and J lost 7, with 10 bases in between. The V gene's germline CDR1 is LGHNA and CDR2 YSLEER. The CDR3 here is CASSRGPDEAFF. As DNA, the CDR3 is TGCGCCAGCAGCCGCGGCCCCGATGAAGCTTTCTTT.

The chain uses TRBV20-1 and TRBJ2-3; 10 bases match TRBD2. V shed 4 bases and J 3 bases; nucleotides not matched to a gene: 4. This CDR3 has 14 amino acids. CDR1 DFQATT and CDR2 SNEGSKA come from the germline V gene (reference sequence). CDR3 residues: CSATTSGSTDTQYF. The CDR3 bases are TGCAGTGCTACGACTAGCGGGTCTACAGATACGCAGTATTTT.

This clonotype appeared many times. The chain recombines TRBV20-1 with TRBJ2-3, with D hard to call. The germline CDR1 and CDR2 sequences are DFQATT and SNEGSKA (reference sequence). The CDR3 consists of 11 residues. With 5 bases removed from V and 6 bases from J, the gap between germline ends came to 9 bases. The CDR3 sequence is CSARHPDTQYF. The CDR3 coding sequence is TGCAGTGCTCGCCACCCGGATACGCAGTATTTT.

This clonotype was observed a handful of times. The V and J genes are TRBV20-1 and TRBJ2-7; 12 bases fit TRBD2. V gave up 0 bases and J gave up 3 bases; unmatched junction bases: 3. The germline CDR1 and CDR2 sequences are DFQATT and SNEGSKA (reference sequence). CDR3 length equals 15 residues. The CDR3 is CSARDQTSGSYEQYF. The DNA for the CDR3 is TGCAGTGCTAGAGACCAGACTAGCGGGAGCTACGAGCAGTACTTC.

This chain joins TRBV27 and TRBJ2-1, with 11 bases identical to TRBD1. Unmatched junction bases numbered 11, after V lost 3 bases and J lost 10 bases. Germline values: CDR1 MNHEY, CDR2 SMNVEV (reference sequence). The CDR3 consists of 16 residues. As DNA, the CDR3 is TGTGCCAGCAGTTTTAGGGGACAGGGGGGAAGTCGGGAGCAGTTCTTC. Encoded protein: CASSFRGQGGSREQFF.

This clonotype was observed a handful of times. The gene calls are TRBV12-3 or TRBV12-4 and TRBJ1-5; D not certain. The CDR3 runs to 13 residues. The V end was cut by 3 bases, the J end by 6 bases, with 9 bases between. CDR3 sequence (DNA): TGTGCCAGCAGTTTTTATCGGAGTCAGCCCCAGCATTTT. Protein: CASSFYRSQPQHF.

The rearrangement uses TRBV7-3 and TRBJ2-5; TRBD1 might be the D (6 bases). Trimming left V 5 bases short and J 5 bases short, with 18 bases between. In germline, CDR1 is SGHTA, CDR2 FQGTGA. The CDR3 has 15 residues. CDR3 bases: TGTGCCAGCAGCGCGCACAGGGATGGGTCCGAGACCCAGTACTTC. Translation gives CASSAHRDGSETQYF.

The CDR3 coding sequence is TGTGCCAGCAGCTTGGGACCCACAGCTGAAAAACTGTTTTTT. This codes for CASSLGPTAEKLFF. V gene TRBV5-4 combines with J gene TRBJ1-4, with D unresolved. The CDR3 spans 14 residues. The V gene lost 0 bases and the J gene lost 7 bases, with 10 bases spanning the gap. The germline V gene has CDR1 SGHNT and CDR2 YYREEE (reference sequence).